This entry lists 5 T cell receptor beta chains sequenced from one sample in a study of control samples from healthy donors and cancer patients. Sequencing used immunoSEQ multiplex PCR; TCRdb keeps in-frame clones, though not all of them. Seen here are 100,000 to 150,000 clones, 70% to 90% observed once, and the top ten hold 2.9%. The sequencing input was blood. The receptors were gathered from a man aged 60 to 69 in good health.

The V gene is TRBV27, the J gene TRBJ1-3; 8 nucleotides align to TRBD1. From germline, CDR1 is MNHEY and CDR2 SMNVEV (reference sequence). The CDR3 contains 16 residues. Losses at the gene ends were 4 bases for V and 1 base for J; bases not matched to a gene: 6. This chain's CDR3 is CASSSRQGFSGNTIYF. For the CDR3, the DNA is TGTGCCAGCAGTTCCAGACAGGGGTTTTCTGGAAACACCATATATTTT.

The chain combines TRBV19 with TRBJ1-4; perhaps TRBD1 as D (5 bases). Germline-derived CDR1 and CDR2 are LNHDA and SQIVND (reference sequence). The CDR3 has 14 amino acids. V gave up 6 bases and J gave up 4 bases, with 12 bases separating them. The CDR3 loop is CASRTGRVNEKLFF. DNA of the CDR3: TGTGCCAGTAGAACGGGACGGGTTAATGAAAAACTGTTTTTT.

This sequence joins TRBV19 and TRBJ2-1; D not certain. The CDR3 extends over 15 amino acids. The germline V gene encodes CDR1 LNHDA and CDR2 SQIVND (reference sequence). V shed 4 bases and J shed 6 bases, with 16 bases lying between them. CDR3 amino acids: CASSSWTSPINEQFF. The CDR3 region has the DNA TGTGCCAGTAGTAGCTGGACCTCCCCCATCAATGAGCAGTTCTTC.

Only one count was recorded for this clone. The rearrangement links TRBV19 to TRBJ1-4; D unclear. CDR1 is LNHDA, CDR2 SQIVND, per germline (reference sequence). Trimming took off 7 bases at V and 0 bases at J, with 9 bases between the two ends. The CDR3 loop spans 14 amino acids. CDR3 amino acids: CASNLASTNEKLFF. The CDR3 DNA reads TGTGCCAGTAATCTGGCTTCAACTAATGAAAAACTGTTTTTT.

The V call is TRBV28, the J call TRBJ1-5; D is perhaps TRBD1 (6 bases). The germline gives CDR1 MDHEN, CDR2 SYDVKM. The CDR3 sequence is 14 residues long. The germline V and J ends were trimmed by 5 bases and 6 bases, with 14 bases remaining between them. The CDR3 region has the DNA TGTGCCAGCAGTATCCTGCAGGGGCGTCAGCCCCAGCATTTT. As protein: CASSILQGRQPQHF.